This entry lists 19 T cell receptor beta chains sequenced from one sample in a study of T cells after yellow fever vaccination. Using its own MiXCR run on the 5' RACE reads, TCRdb lists one record per CDR3 protein. The sample holds 450,000 to 550,000 distinct CDR3 sequences; 21% are singletons and the top ten take about 15%. This material consisted of PBMCs, taken about 21 days after the first yellow fever vaccination. The receptor source for this set is a young man who received the YFV17D yellow fever vaccine.

This clonotype came up a few times. This chain connects TRBV12-3 or TRBV12-4 to TRBJ2-7; D ambiguous. The CDR3 has 13 residues. Trimming shortened V by 4 bases and J by 6 bases, and 13 bases separated the two germline ends. The CDR3 reads CASSSWALSEQYV. DNA for the CDR3: TGTGCCAGCAGTTCCTGGGCCCTGTCCGAGCAGTACGTC.

CDR3 sequence reads: CASSFGLAVYQETQYF. The CDR3, as DNA: TGCGCCAGCAGCTTTGGACTAGCGGTGTACCAAGAGACCCAGTACTTC. The chain links TRBV5-1 to TRBJ2-5; the match to TRBD2 covers 10 bases. The V gene's germline CDR1 is SGHRS and CDR2 YFSETQ. CDR3 size: 16 residues. V shed 2 bases and J 0 bases; nucleotides not matched to a gene: 4.

This clonotype was seen only a few times. The CDR3 nucleotides read TGCGCCAGCAGCTATACCACAGGGGACTCCTACAATGAGCAGTTCTTC. Residues: CASSYTTGDSYNEQFF. V is TRBV5-1 and J is TRBJ2-1; 7 nucleotides agree with TRBD1. Per germline, CDR1 SGHRS and CDR2 YFSETQ. This CDR3 spans 16 amino acids. V lost 3 bases to trimming and J lost 0 bases; unmatched junction nucleotides: 6.

In this sample, this clonotype turned up a few times. J is TRBJ2-6 and V is TRBV5-1; 7 bases fit TRBD1. There are 17 residues in the CDR3. V lost 2 bases to trimming and J lost 1 base; unmatched junction nucleotides: 6. Germline lookup yields CDR1 SGHRS and CDR2 YFSETQ. The CDR3 protein is CASSLMGQLSGANVLTF. Written as DNA, the CDR3 is TGCGCCAGCAGCTTAATGGGACAGCTATCTGGGGCCAACGTCCTGACTTTC. Using reference TRBV5-1 and TRBJ2-6 for the parts outside the CDR3, the full variable domain is KAGVTQTPRYLIKTRGQQVTLSCSPISGHRSVSWYQQTPGQGLQFLFEYFSETQRNKGNFPGRFSGRQFSNSRSEMNVSTLELGDSALYLCASSLMGQLSGANVLTFGAGSRLTVL.

V and J are TRBV7-2 and TRBJ1-6, with D possibly being TRBD1 (5 bases). There are 17 residues in the CDR3. Trimming removed 1 base at V and 9 bases at J, with 19 bases between. Germline V CDR1 and CDR2: SGHTA, FQGNSA. The CDR3 DNA sequence: TGTGCCAGCAGCTTAGTGAGTCAGGGCCCGGATGGTTCACCCCTCCACTTT. This encodes CASSLVSQGPDGSPLHF.

A few counts support this clonotype. The gene calls are TRBV29-1 and TRBJ1-5; 7 bases align to TRBD1. The trim removed 4 bases at V and 4 bases at J, leaving 7 bases unmatched. CDR1 and CDR2 from the germline V gene are SQVTM and ANQGSEA. The CDR3 runs 14 residues. The CDR3 coding sequence is TGCAGCGTTGCCATCGGACAGGTGAATCAGCCCCAGCATTTT. Its protein product is CSVAIGQVNQPQHF.

The genes are TRBV7-9 and TRBJ2-5, with 9 bases matching TRBD2. The CDR3 runs 16 residues. The trim removed 4 bases at V and 3 bases at J, leaving 9 bases unmatched. The germline V gene encodes CDR1 SEHNR and CDR2 FQNEAQ (reference sequence). The CDR3, as DNA: TGTGCCAGCAGCTCCGGAGGCGGGGGGGTAGAAGAGACCCAGTACTTC. Translated: CASSSGGGGVEETQYF.

V and J are TRBV2 and TRBJ2-7; D is uncertain. The CDR3 is made up of 12 amino acids. Trimming shortened V by 6 bases and J by 2 bases, and 8 bases separated the two germline ends. From germline, CDR1 is SNHLY and CDR2 FYNNEI. The CDR3 DNA reads as TGTGCCAGCAGGGTGACAACCTACGAGCAGTACTTC. Encoded protein: CASRVTTYEQYF. Variable domain in full (rest from reference TRBV2 and TRBJ2-7): EPEVTQTPSHQVTQMGQEVILRCVPISNHLYFYWYRQILGQKVEFLVSFYNNEISEKSEIFDDQFSVERPDGSNFTLKIRSTKLEDSAMYFCASRVTTYEQYFGPGTRLTVT.

This clonotype was seen more than once but under ten times. The chain carries TRBV29-1 and TRBJ2-5; weak D call: TRBD2 (5 bases). This CDR3 region has 11 residues. V shed 6 bases and J shed 5 bases, with 10 bases lying between them. Per germline, CDR1 SQVTM and CDR2 ANQGSEA. This chain's CDR3 is CSVRGRETQYF. CDR3 sequence (DNA): TGCAGCGTGAGAGGGCGGGAGACCCAGTACTTC.

This rearrangement joins TRBV12-3 or TRBV12-4 to TRBJ2-5, with unresolved D. The CDR3 is 14 residues long. The V end was cut by 5 bases, the J end by 2 bases, with 12 bases between. The CDR3 DNA reads TGTGCCAGCAGTCCCCTATCGGTTCAAGAGACCCAGTACTTC. It codes for CASSPLSVQETQYF.

This clonotype was counted a few times. The rearrangement links TRBV6-2 or TRBV6-3 to TRBJ2-3; the D gene is possibly TRBD2 (5 bases). In germline, CDR1 is MNHEY, CDR2 SVGEGT. The CDR3 contains 14 residues. With 5 bases removed from V and 8 bases from J, the gap between germline ends came to 17 bases. Here the CDR3 DNA reads TGTGCCAGCAGTCCACATACTAGTGTCGGTACGCAGTATTTT. Protein sequence: CASSPHTSVGTQYF.

This clonotype was recorded at least ten times. J is TRBJ2-7 and V is TRBV12-3 or TRBV12-4; TRBD2 agrees at 8 bases. Unmatched junction bases numbered 6, after V lost 3 bases and J lost 2 bases. The CDR3 spans 15 residues. The CDR3 DNA is TGTGCCAGCAGTTTGCTCGGGGGGGTGGCCTACGAGCAGTACTTC. This encodes CASSLLGGVAYEQYF.

Note on this clonotype: This may arise from a read error, as a much more abundant clone is one base away. The V call is TRBV7-2, the J call TRBJ2-2; D may be TRBD1 (6 bases). CDR1 SGHTA and CDR2 FQGNSA come from the germline V gene. V lost 5 bases and J lost 6, with 13 bases in between. The CDR3 runs 14 residues. CDR3 nucleotide sequence: TGTGCCAGCAGCCCCGGGACATTCGCCGGGGAGCTGTTTTTT. This gives the protein CASSPGTFAGELFF.

This clonotype was seen only once. The rearrangement links TRBV7-9 to TRBJ2-2, with D hard to call. V dropped 4 bases and J dropped 9 bases, with 15 bases sitting between them. This CDR3 contains 14 residues. Germline values: CDR1 SEHNR, CDR2 FQNEAQ (reference sequence). DNA for the CDR3: TGTGCCAGCAGCTCGCACTCGACTGGGCGGGAGCTGTTTTTT. Encoded protein: CASSSHSTGRELFF. Full variable domain (missing parts from reference TRBV7-9 and TRBJ2-2): DTGVSQNPRHKITKRGQNVTFRCDPISEHNRLYWYRQTLGQGPEFLTYFQNEAQLEKSRLLSDRFSAERPKGSFSTLEIQRTEQGDSAMYLCASSSHSTGRELFFGEGSRLTVL.

This rearrangement joins TRBV6-5 to TRBJ1-4; possible D gene TRBD1, 5 bases. In germline, CDR1 is MNHEY, CDR2 SVGAGI. Trimming cost V 7 bases and J 10 bases, with 10 bases left between them. This CDR3 has 11 amino acids. CDR3 loop: CASTPGGKLFF. The CDR3 bases are TGTGCCAGCACCCCCGGGGGAAAACTGTTTTTT.

V gene TRBV30 combines with J gene TRBJ2-3; D gene ambiguous. Trimming shortened V by 2 bases and J by 0 bases, and 6 bases separated the two germline ends. The germline V gene encodes CDR1 GTSNPN and CDR2 SVGIG (reference sequence). The CDR3 sequence is 13 residues long. The CDR3 spells CAWSTASTDTQYF. CDR3 bases: TGTGCCTGGAGTACCGCTAGCACAGATACGCAGTATTTT. The full variable domain, completed using reference TRBV30 and TRBJ2-3, is SQTIHQWPATLVQPVGSPLSLECTVEGTSNPNLYWYRQAAGRGLQLLFYSVGIGQISSEVPQNLSASRPQDRQFILSSKKLLLSDSGFYLCAWSTASTDTQYFGPGTRLTVL.

The CDR3 loop is CASSMLRDTEAFF. CDR3 sequence (DNA): TGTGCCAGTAGTATGCTCAGGGATACTGAAGCTTTCTTT. The V and J genes are TRBV19 and TRBJ1-1; tentatively, D is TRBD1 (5 bases). The CDR3 is 13 amino acids. The V end was cut by 3 bases, the J end by 5 bases, with 10 bases between. From germline, CDR1 is LNHDA and CDR2 SQIVND (reference sequence).

The rearrangement joins TRBV29-1 to TRBJ1-3, with TRBD1 matching over 9 bases. V shed 6 bases, J shed 3 bases, and the junction held 3 bases outside the gene matches. Germline CDR1 SQVTM, CDR2 ANQGSEA. This CDR3 region has 13 residues. The CDR3 here is CSVRTGVGNTIYF. In nucleotides, the CDR3 is TGCAGCGTCAGGACAGGGGTTGGAAACACCATATATTTT. Full variable domain (missing parts from reference TRBV29-1 and TRBJ1-3): SAVISQKPSRDICQRGTSLTIQCQVDSQVTMMFWYRQQPGQSLTLIATANQGSEATYESGFVIDKFPISRPNLTFSTLTVSNMSPEDSSIYLCSVRTGVGNTIYFGEGSWLTVV.

V usage is TRBV6-2 or TRBV6-3 and J usage is TRBJ2-7, with D perhaps matching TRBD1 (7 bases). The CDR3 covers 15 residues. The germline CDR1 and CDR2 sequences are MNHEY and SVGEGT. V was pared by 2 bases and J by 4 bases, with 15 bases between. The CDR3 DNA is TGTGCCAGCAGTTACGATTCGACAGGGAGGTACGAGCAGTACTTC. Amino acid sequence: CASSYDSTGRYEQYF.